Listed here are 12 T cell receptor beta chains from one sample, sequenced in a study of cytomegalovirus exposure and HLA in healthy donors. The PCR employed 60 Vbeta primers together with 13 Jbeta primers. Measured with immunoSEQ multiplex PCR; TCRdb has only the in-frame clones, and not every one. Among around 200,000 clones listed, about 81% were seen once. The sample comprised PBMCs. The receptors come from a woman aged 35 to 49 in good health and CMV-seronegative.

CDR3 nucleotides: TGTGCCAGTAGTTTACAGGGAAAGGGGCAGCCCCAGCATTTT. It translates to CASSLQGKGQPQHF. The chain combines TRBV19 with TRBJ1-5, with a weak D call TRBD1 (6 bases). The germline gives CDR1 LNHDA, CDR2 SQIVND (reference sequence). The CDR3 has 14 amino acids. The germline V and J ends were trimmed by 5 bases and 7 bases, with 15 bases remaining between them.

The rearrangement joins TRBV28 to TRBJ1-4; TRBD1 matches at 10 bases. V lost 6 bases, J lost 5 bases, and 6 bases stayed unmatched. The CDR3 loop spans 15 amino acids. Per germline, CDR1 MDHEN and CDR2 SYDVKM. The CDR3 reads CASSLGTGVNEKLFF. The CDR3 DNA reads as TGTGCCAGCAGCCTCGGGACAGGGGTGAATGAAAAACTGTTTTTT.

This chain joins TRBV5-1 and TRBJ2-3; D gene ambiguous. The germline gives CDR1 SGHRS, CDR2 YFSETQ. The V end lost 1 base, the J end lost 2 bases, and 14 bases lay between the germline ends. The length of the CDR3 is 16 residues. DNA for the CDR3: TGCGCCAGCAGCTTGATAGGTTCAGGATCCACAGATACGCAGTATTTT. Its protein is CASSLIGSGSTDTQYF.

This clone came up a few times. J is TRBJ1-5 and V is TRBV7-9; TRBD1 matches at 7 bases. With V trimmed by 5 bases and J by 3 bases, 4 bases remained unmatched. Looked up from germline, CDR1 is SEHNR and CDR2 is FQNEAQ (reference sequence). The CDR3 has 14 residues. The chain's CDR3 is CASSPGTDNQPQHF. Written as DNA, the CDR3 is TGTGCCAGCAGCCCCGGGACAGACAATCAGCCCCAGCATTTT.

The genes are TRBV9 and TRBJ2-7; D remains unclear. Between the trimmed V and J ends, which lost 4 bases and 1 base, there was a span of 12 bases. Per germline, CDR1 SGDLS and CDR2 YYNGEE. The CDR3 is made up of 14 amino acids. The CDR3 region has the DNA TGTGCCAGCAGCCCACGACATGGGTCCTACGAGCAGTACTTC. Protein product: CASSPRHGSYEQYF. Full variable domain (outside the CDR3, taken from reference TRBV9 and TRBJ2-7): DSGVTQTPKHLITATGQRVTLRCSPRSGDLSVYWYQQSLDQGLQFLIQYYNGEERAKGNILERFSAQQFPDLHSELNLSSLELGDSALYFCASSPRHGSYEQYFGPGTRLTVT.

The rearrangement links TRBV7-2 to TRBJ2-5; tentative D call: TRBD1 (6 bases). Trimming pared 3 bases from V and 5 bases from J, leaving 13 bases between. Germline V lookup: CDR1 SGHTA, CDR2 FQGNSA. The CDR3 is made up of 14 amino acids. CDR3 DNA sequence: TGTGCCAGCAGCTTCAAACAGGGAGTGGAGACCCAGTACTTC. The encoded protein is CASSFKQGVETQYF.

This chain uses TRBV27 with TRBJ2-1; 9 bases match TRBD2. CDR3 length: 15 amino acids. Germline CDR1 is MNHEY and CDR2 is SMNVEV (reference sequence). The junction had 6 bases not matched to a gene; V was cut back by 4 bases and J by 5 bases. CDR3 in DNA: TGTGCCAGCAGTTCTTGGGCTAGCGGGGACAATGAGCAGTTCTTC. The encoded protein is CASSSWASGDNEQFF.

The chain carries TRBV27 and TRBJ2-3; 7 nucleotides line up with TRBD2. Germline V CDR1 and CDR2: MNHEY, SMNVEV (reference sequence). V dropped 5 bases and J dropped 7; count of bases not matched to a gene: 6. The CDR3 has 13 residues. CDR3 residues: CASSPGRTNTQYF. The CDR3 DNA reads as TGTGCCAGCAGTCCCGGGAGGACGAATACGCAGTATTTT.

The J gene is TRBJ1-5, the V gene TRBV28, with D unclear. The CDR3 is 13 residues long. Germline values: CDR1 MDHEN, CDR2 SYDVKM. The V end was cut by 4 bases, the J end by 5 bases, with 9 bases between. The CDR3 nucleotides read TGTGCCAGCAGTTCTACAGTCGATCAGCCCCAGCATTTT. It is translated as CASSSTVDQPQHF. Full variable domain (outside the CDR3, taken from reference TRBV28 and TRBJ1-5): DVKVTQSSRYLVKRTGEKVFLECVQDMDHENMFWYRQDPGLGLRLIYFSYDVKMKEKGDIPEGYSVSREKKERFSLILESASTNQTSMYLCASSSTVDQPQHFGDGTRLSIL.

The V gene is TRBV6-4, the J gene TRBJ2-3, with 7 bases identical to TRBD1. The length of the CDR3 is 16 residues. The junction had 8 bases not matched to a gene; V was cut back by 0 bases and J by 5 bases. Germline V CDR1 and CDR2: MRHNA, SNTAGT. The CDR3 loop is CASSDSTGFGGDTQYF. In nucleotides, the CDR3 is TGTGCCAGCAGTGACTCGACAGGGTTTGGCGGAGATACGCAGTATTTT.

The chain carries TRBV4-1 and TRBJ2-5; TRBD1 is a possible D gene (5 bases). V was pared by 2 bases and J by 5 bases, with 15 bases between. The CDR3 consists of 15 residues. CDR1 is MGHRA and CDR2 is YSYEKL in the germline V gene. This CDR3 reads CASSQYSTGWETQYF. The CDR3 DNA reads TGCGCCAGCAGCCAATACTCTACAGGATGGGAGACCCAGTACTTC.

The chain couples TRBV27 to TRBJ1-4; 7 bases align to TRBD1. The germline V gene encodes CDR1 MNHEY and CDR2 SMNVEV (reference sequence). Trimming cost V 6 bases and J 7 bases; bases outside gene matches: 8. The CDR3 is 14 amino acids. The DNA for the CDR3 is TGTGCCAGCAGCAGGTTACAGGGGAGTGAAAAACTGTTTTTT. It is translated as CASSRLQGSEKLFF.